A selection of T cell receptor beta chains follows, all from one sample in a study of cytomegalovirus exposure and HLA in healthy donors. The table came from immunoSEQ multiplex PCR; TCRdb's copy has only in-frame clones and leaves some out. The sample has about 190,000 clones; around four fifths are singletons. The sample consisted of PBMCs. These receptor sequences come from a man aged 35 to 55 in good health and CMV-seropositive. CDR3s include the opening cysteine and the closing phenylalanine or tryptophan. D genes are given only for firm matches. Clone sizes are given selectively: once, few, many, or a class where the clone is expanded.

cdr3_aa,cdr3_nt,j_call,d_call,v_call,clone_size
CASSLAGVHYEQYF,TGTGCCAGCAGCTTAGCGGGAGTTCACTACGAGCAGTACTTC,TRBJ2-7,-,TRBV7-9,-
CASRLSAPYRELFF,TGTGCCAGCCGACTTTCCGCACCTTATCGGGAGCTGTTTTTT,TRBJ2-2,-,TRBV27,-
CASSLEPNPFRAGGYEQYF,TGTGCCAGCAGCTTGGAACCTAACCCCTTTCGAGCGGGAGGCTACGAGCAGTACTTC,TRBJ2-7,TRBD2,TRBV5-5,-
CASSADRNNEQFF,TGTGCCAGCAGCGCGGACAGAAACAATGAGCAGTTCTTC,TRBJ2-1,-,TRBV5-4,-
CASSSTPNYGYTF,TGCGCCAGCAGCTCGACACCTAACTATGGCTACACCTTC,TRBJ1-2,-,TRBV5-1,-
CASSVLAGTGELFF,TGTGCCAGCAGTGTACTAGCGGGCACCGGGGAGCTGTTTTTT,TRBJ2-2,TRBD2,TRBV25-1,-
CASSWTGAGTEAFF,TGCGCCAGCAGCTGGACAGGGGCGGGCACTGAAGCTTTCTTT,TRBJ1-1,TRBD1,TRBV5-1,few
CSVGGAPGSGANGLTF,TGCAGCGTTGGTGGGGCCCCCGGCTCTGGGGCCAACGGCCTGACTTTC,TRBJ2-6,-,TRBV29-1,-
CASSLRGQGNYGYTF,TGTGCCAGCAGTTTACGGGGACAGGGGAACTATGGCTACACCTTC,TRBJ1-2,TRBD1,TRBV27,-
CASRTRVNAEAFF,TGTGCCAGCAGGACCCGGGTAAACGCTGAAGCTTTCTTT,TRBJ1-1,-,TRBV6-5,few
CASSEMGLNYGYTF,TGTGCCAGCAGTGAAATGGGACTTAACTATGGCTACACCTTC,TRBJ1-2,-,TRBV6-1,-
CASSVVAGVQETQYF,TGTGCCAGCAGCGTAGTTGCGGGAGTACAAGAGACCCAGTACTTC,TRBJ2-5,TRBD2,TRBV9,-